Each of the 8 T cell receptor beta chains below was sequenced from the same sample in a study of T cell responses to AZD1222 COVID-19 vaccine. TCRdb keeps only in-frame clones here, not all; method: immunoSEQ multiplex PCR. The sample contains 70,000 or so clones, 75% to 90% of which appear only once. Sequenced here: peripheral blood, sampled 28 days after the second AZD1222 dose. The receptors come from an adult who received the AZD1222 COVID-19 vaccine.

This clone was picked up one time. The rearrangement joins TRBV19 to TRBJ2-7, with 13 bases that match TRBD2. This CDR3 comprises 14 residues. CDR1 and CDR2 from the germline V gene are LNHDA and SQIVND (reference sequence). The ends lost 6 bases at V and 4 bases at J; junction bases unmatched: 3. CDR3 region: CASSLTSGRYEQYF. The CDR3 nucleotides read TGTGCCAGTAGCCTGACTAGCGGGAGGTACGAGCAGTACTTC.

This chain connects TRBV10-3 to TRBJ2-3; TRBD1 aligns across 9 bases. CDR3 length equals 15 residues. Unmatched junction bases numbered 5, after V lost 6 bases and J lost 1 base. Germline V lookup: CDR1 ENHRY, CDR2 SYGVKD. The DNA of the CDR3 is TGTGCCATCAGAACCGGGACAGGGCGCACAGATACGCAGTATTTT. Protein sequence: CAIRTGTGRTDTQYF.

The J gene is TRBJ2-7, the V gene TRBV27, with D unclear. The CDR3 extends over 13 amino acids. Germline V gene data show CDR1 as MNHEY and CDR2 as SMNVEV (reference sequence). With 1 base removed from V and 3 bases from J, the gap between germline ends came to 7 bases. CDR3 DNA: TGTGCCAGCAGTTTATACCGGAACTACGAGCAGTACTTC. This codes for CASSLYRNYEQYF.

The V and J genes are TRBV9 and TRBJ1-2, with D possibly TRBD1 on 5 matching bases. The germline gives CDR1 SGDLS, CDR2 YYNGEE. V lost 3 bases to trimming and J lost 5 bases, with 23 bases between them. This CDR3 has 17 amino acids. For the CDR3, the DNA is TGTGCCAGCAGCGGAAGACAGACTACTATAAAACAATATGGCTACACCTTC. Its protein is CASSGRQTTIKQYGYTF. Complete variable domain (other parts from reference TRBV9 and TRBJ1-2): DSGVTQTPKHLITATGQRVTLRCSPRSGDLSVYWYQQSLDQGLQFLIQYYNGEERAKGNILERFSAQQFPDLHSELNLSSLELGDSALYFCASSGRQTTIKQYGYTFGSGTRLTVV.

V and J are TRBV5-4 and TRBJ2-1; D is uncertain. Trimming removed 2 bases at V and 6 bases at J, with 15 bases between. The CDR3 loop spans 15 amino acids. Germline values: CDR1 SGHNT, CDR2 YYREEE (reference sequence). Written as DNA, the CDR3 is TGTGCCAGCAGCTTCAGACTGAGCAACACCAATGAGCAGTTCTTC. This gives the protein CASSFRLSNTNEQFF.

CDR3 in DNA: TGTGCCAGCAGCCAAGAGGCCGAGCGCGTGGCAGATACGCAGTATTTT. As protein: CASSQEAERVADTQYF. The chain couples TRBV4-2 to TRBJ2-3; unclear D gene. Germline V lookup: CDR1 LGHNA, CDR2 YNFKEQ. V was shortened by 0 bases and J by 4 bases, with 14 bases between the two germline ends. The CDR3 length is 16 residues.

The chain joins TRBV10-3 to TRBJ1-6; maybe TRBD1 (5 bases). Germline V gene data show CDR1 as ENHRY and CDR2 as SYGVKD. V was shortened by 4 bases and J by 8 bases, with 9 bases between the two germline ends. This CDR3 has 13 amino acids. The CDR3 spells CAISARDYSPLHF. In DNA form, the CDR3 reads TGTGCCATCAGTGCCAGGGATTATTCACCCCTCCACTTT.

This chain connects TRBV15 to TRBJ1-5; 8 bases align to TRBD1. Germline CDR1 and CDR2: LNHNV and YYDKDF (reference sequence). This CDR3 has 13 residues. The V segment lost 3 bases and the J segment 7 bases; nucleotides outside the gene matches: 2. The CDR3 region is CATSSQGAQPQHF. Here the CDR3 DNA reads TGTGCCACCAGCAGTCAGGGGGCGCAGCCCCAGCATTTT. The full variable domain, completed using reference TRBV15 and TRBJ1-5, is DAMVIQNPRYQVTQFGKPVTLSCSQTLNHNVMYWYQQKSSQAPKLLFHYYDKDFNNEADTPDNFQSRRPNTSFCFLDIRSPGLGDTAMYLCATSSQGAQPQHFGDGTRLSIL.